These 29 T cell receptor beta chains originate from one sample sequenced in a study of cytomegalovirus exposure and HLA in healthy donors. A multiplex PCR was run with 60 Vbeta primers and 13 Jbeta primers. Here immunoSEQ multiplex PCR was the method, and the copy in TCRdb shows in-frame clones only, minus some. Altogether 84,000 or so clones are present, roughly 76% being singletons, with the ten largest covering approximately 1.5%. Sequenced material: PBMCs. Every receptor here comes from a male donor in good health and CMV-seronegative.

The chain carries TRBV2 and TRBJ2-1; 7 bases agree with TRBD2. This CDR3 has 16 residues. The J segment lost 2 bases and the V segment lost 6 bases, leaving 10 bases of the junction unmatched. Germline V gene data show CDR1 as SNHLY and CDR2 as FYNNEI. CDR3 sequence reads: CASSRELAEPYNEQFF. DNA for the CDR3: TGTGCCAGCAGCCGCGAGCTAGCGGAGCCCTACAATGAGCAGTTCTTC.

This clone has a handful of counts. The V gene is TRBV2, the J gene TRBJ1-5; D unresolved. Trimming left V 8 bases short and J 0 bases short, with 8 bases between. This CDR3 is 13 amino acids long. Per the germline V gene, CDR1 is SNHLY and CDR2 is FYNNEI. CDR3 coding DNA: TGTGCCAGCTCGCCAGATAGCAATCAGCCCCAGCATTTT. As protein: CASSPDSNQPQHF.

This clone was recorded a few times. V and J are TRBV10-1 and TRBJ2-2; D gene unclear. The CDR3 contains 15 residues. Germline CDR1 and CDR2: WNHNN and SYGVQD (reference sequence). V was clipped by 3 bases and J by 0 bases, with 8 bases between them. CDR3 sequence reads: CASSERLTNTGELFF. The DNA for the CDR3 is TGCGCCAGCAGTGAACGACTTACGAACACCGGGGAGCTGTTTTTT.

The rearrangement links TRBV6-1 to TRBJ1-6; 9 bases are a match to TRBD1. The CDR3 totals 14 residues. V gave up 5 bases and J gave up 7 bases; unmatched junction bases: 3. CDR1 and CDR2 (germline): MNHNS, SASEGT. This CDR3 is CASSPGTGNSPLHF. DNA for the CDR3: TGTGCCAGCAGTCCCGGGACAGGGAATTCACCCCTCCACTTT.

The sample holds a few counts of this clone. CDR3 amino acids: CASSLTSTDTQYF. In DNA, the CDR3 is TGCGCCAGCAGCTTAACTAGCACAGATACGCAGTATTTT. V and J are TRBV5-1 and TRBJ2-3, with D uncertain. The CDR3 covers 13 residues. Germline loops: CDR1 SGHRS, CDR2 YFSETQ. V dropped 2 bases and J dropped 0 bases, with 4 bases sitting between them.

A note on this clone: Other DNA sequences in this specimen translate into the identical CDR3. The chain joins TRBV5-8 to TRBJ1-4; weak D call: TRBD1 (5 bases). Germline lookup yields CDR1 SGHTS and CDR2 YDEGEE. Trimming removed 1 base at V and 14 bases at J, with 15 bases between. This CDR3 comprises 13 residues. The CDR3 DNA follows: TGTGCCAGCAGCTTGTATGTGGGGGGAAAGCTGTTTTTT. This codes for CASSLYVGGKLFF.

The chain has TRBV7-6 and TRBJ2-3; the match to TRBD2 covers 9 bases. CDR1 and CDR2 (germline): SGHVS, FNYEAQ. The CDR3 is 14 amino acids. Losses at the gene ends were 5 bases for V and 4 bases for J; bases not matched to a gene: 4. CDR3 amino acids: CASSRGGASDTQYF. In DNA form, the CDR3 reads TGTGCCAGCAGCCGCGGGGGGGCATCAGATACGCAGTATTTT. Full variable domain (rest looked up from reference TRBV7-6 and TRBJ2-3): GAGVSQSPRYKVTKRGQDVALRCDPISGHVSLYWYRQALGQGPEFLTYFNYEAQQDKSGLPNDRFSAERPEGSISTLTIQRTEQRDSAMYRCASSRGGASDTQYFGPGTRLTVL.

The V and J genes are TRBV5-1 and TRBJ1-3; 7 bases are a match to TRBD1. Germline-derived CDR1 and CDR2 are SGHRS and YFSETQ. The CDR3 totals 15 residues. V lost 4 bases and J lost 0; bases outside the gene matches: 4. CDR3 sequence reads: CASSQGQSSGNTIYF. The CDR3 bases are TGCGCCAGCAGCCAGGGACAGAGCTCTGGAAACACCATATATTTT.

The CDR3 DNA is TGTGCCAGCAGCTCCGGGACAGGGGGTGAAGCTTTCTTT. This sequence encodes CASSSGTGGEAFF. The chain employs TRBV9 and TRBJ1-1, with 11 positions matching TRBD1. The V gene end was trimmed by 4 bases and the J gene end by 7 bases; junction bases not matched to a gene: 3. This CDR3 has 13 amino acids. CDR1 SGDLS and CDR2 YYNGEE come from the germline V gene.

This clone turned up a few times. This CDR3 is CASSLEVSGTDTQYF. DNA of the CDR3: TGTGCCAGCAGTTTAGAGGTCTCGGGCACAGATACGCAGTATTTT. The chain is built from TRBV28 and TRBJ2-3; D not resolved. The CDR3 covers 15 residues. Per the germline V gene, CDR1 is MDHEN and CDR2 is SYDVKM. The germline V and J ends were trimmed by 2 bases and 1 base, with 10 bases remaining between them.

The rearrangement joins TRBV10-3 to TRBJ2-7; 8 bases match TRBD1. The CDR3 is 15 amino acids. Germline V gene data show CDR1 as ENHRY and CDR2 as SYGVKD. V was clipped by 7 bases and J by 2 bases; unmatched bases: 10. The DNA for the CDR3 is TGTGCCATCAAGGGTACGTCAGGGGGCACCTACGAGCAGTACTTC. This sequence encodes CAIKGTSGGTYEQYF.

CDR3: CASSLDNNQPQHF. The DNA of the CDR3 is TGTGCCAGCAGCCTCGACAACAATCAGCCCCAGCATTTT. The V call is TRBV2, the J call TRBJ1-5; D unclear. The V and J ends lost 6 bases and 3 bases respectively, with 9 bases between them. Germline V gene sequence: CDR1 SNHLY, CDR2 FYNNEI. The CDR3 totals 13 residues.

The V gene is TRBV7-9, the J gene TRBJ2-1; 9 positions agree with TRBD1. Germline V CDR1 and CDR2: SEHNR, FQNEAQ (reference sequence). The J segment lost 14 bases and the V segment lost 5 bases, leaving 7 bases of the junction unmatched. This CDR3 region has 12 residues. The CDR3 DNA sequence: TGTGCCAGCAGCGAGCTCCGGGACAGGGAGTTCTTC. It yields the protein CASSELRDREFF.

The chain links TRBV7-2 to TRBJ1-5; unclear D gene. From germline, CDR1 is SGHTA and CDR2 FQGNSA. This CDR3 spans 14 amino acids. Trimming removed 0 bases at V and 1 base at J, with 4 bases between. As DNA, the CDR3 is TGTGCCAGCAGCTTAGCCAGAAGCAATCAGCCCCAGCATTTT. Protein sequence: CASSLARSNQPQHF.

This rearrangement joins TRBV4-1 to TRBJ2-7, with 7 nucleotides matching TRBD1. Trimming removed 4 bases from V and 1 base from J; junction bases left unmatched: 7. CDR3 length: 15 amino acids. Germline CDR1 and CDR2: MGHRA and YSYEKL. DNA for the CDR3: TGCGCCAGCAGCCTTACCGGGACAGAATCCTACGAGCAGTACTTC. Its translation is CASSLTGTESYEQYF.

This rearrangement joins TRBV27 to TRBJ2-7; D is perhaps TRBD2 (5 bases). CDR1 and CDR2 from the germline V gene are MNHEY and SMNVEV (reference sequence). CDR3 length: 13 amino acids. The V end was cut by 6 bases, the J end by 5 bases, with 14 bases between. This chain's CDR3 is CASSPLNGDEQYF. The CDR3 region has the DNA TGTGCCAGCAGCCCGCTCAACGGGGACGAGCAGTACTTC.

This clone was counted between two and nine times. This chain joins TRBV5-1 and TRBJ2-3, with D possibly TRBD1 on 6 matching bases. V was shortened by 4 bases and J by 2 bases, with 14 bases between the two germline ends. Germline assignment: CDR1 SGHRS and CDR2 YFSETQ. The CDR3 totals 15 residues. The CDR3 is CASSPPTGNTDTQYF. The CDR3, as DNA: TGCGCCAGCAGCCCCCCCACAGGGAACACAGATACGCAGTATTTT.

A remark on this clone: The same CDR3 arises from other DNA sequences in this sample as well. This chain uses TRBV7-8 with TRBJ1-4; D is perhaps TRBD1 (6 bases). Germline V CDR1 and CDR2: SGHVS, FQNEAQ. CDR3 length: 13 amino acids. V shed 1 base and J shed 8 bases, with 8 bases lying between them. The CDR3 DNA follows: TGTGCCAGCAGCTTAGGGACAGCCGAAAAACTGTTTTTT. Translating it yields CASSLGTAEKLFF.

On this clone itself: Compared with germline, one end of the junction differs, possibly owing to a read error. The chain employs TRBV7-6 and TRBJ2-5, with 12 bases lining up with TRBD1. The CDR3 has 13 amino acids. Germline CDR1 reads SGHVS; CDR2 reads FNYEAQ. The CDR3 spells CASSSYQGQGAHF. In nucleotides, the CDR3 is TGTGCCAGCAGCTCATACCAGGGACAGGGGGCCCACTTC.

In the case of this clone: An end of the junction differs from the germline gene, which may be a read error. This chain uses TRBV7-2 with TRBJ1-2, with 8 bases aligning to TRBD1. In germline, CDR1 is SGHTA, CDR2 FQGNSA. The CDR3 extends over 17 amino acids. CDR3 sequence: CASSLASDRGINYGSTF. CDR3 in DNA: TGTGCCAGCAGCTTAGCCTCAGACAGGGGAATTAACTATGGCTCCACCTTC.

This clone came up a few times. The chain is built from TRBV4-1 and TRBJ1-1; the D gene is possibly TRBD1 (6 bases). Trimming shortened V by 0 bases and J by 8 bases, and 16 bases separated the two germline ends. The CDR3 has 15 residues. Germline CDR1 and CDR2: MGHRA and YSYEKL. Written as DNA, the CDR3 is TGCGCCAGCAGCCAAGATCGCCGGGGGGCCACCGAAGCTTTCTTT. Its protein is CASSQDRRGATEAFF.

This clone was detected once. In DNA, the CDR3 is TGCGCCAGCAGCCGACTAGCGGGGGGGCCAGATACGCAGTATTTT. It is translated as CASSRLAGGPDTQYF. V gene TRBV4-1 combines with J gene TRBJ2-3; 14 bases fit TRBD2. CDR1 MGHRA and CDR2 YSYEKL come from the germline V gene. CDR3 length: 15 residues. The V and J ends lost 4 bases and 4 bases, in that order; junction bases with no gene match: 1.

The rearrangement links TRBV27 to TRBJ2-7; 7 positions match TRBD2. Germline V gene lookup returns CDR1 MNHEY and CDR2 SMNVEV (reference sequence). The junction had 2 bases not matched to a gene; V was cut back by 0 bases and J by 3 bases. This CDR3 region has 14 residues. The CDR3 bases are TGTGCCAGCAGTTTATCCTGGGGGGGCTACGAGCAGTACTTC. As protein: CASSLSWGGYEQYF.

CDR3 protein: CASSLGQGASNSPLHF. CDR3 in DNA: TGTGCCAGCAGCTTGGGACAGGGGGCTTCTAATTCACCCCTCCACTTT. This chain connects TRBV7-9 to TRBJ1-6; 12 bases line up with TRBD1. The CDR3 loop spans 16 amino acids. Germline CDR1 is SEHNR and CDR2 is FQNEAQ (reference sequence). V lost 3 bases, J lost 6 bases, and 3 bases stayed unmatched.

With regard to this clone: The identical CDR3 is also encoded by other nucleotide sequences in the sample. This chain uses TRBV30 with TRBJ1-1; D is uncertain. The V gene lost 3 bases and the J gene lost 8 bases, with 16 bases spanning the gap. The V gene's germline CDR1 is GTSNPN and CDR2 SVGIG (reference sequence). This CDR3 has 13 amino acids. CDR3: CAWRPSSPIEAFF. The CDR3 nucleotides read TGTGCCTGGAGGCCATCGAGCCCAATAGAAGCTTTCTTT.

This clone was recorded a few times. This chain uses TRBV6-5 with TRBJ1-5; tentatively, D is TRBD1 (6 bases). From germline, CDR1 is MNHEY and CDR2 SVGAGI. The CDR3 contains 15 residues. The V gene lost 0 bases and the J gene lost 1 base, with 7 bases spanning the gap. The DNA for the CDR3 is TGTGCCAGCAGTTACTCGGGACAAAGCAATCAGCCCCAGCATTTT. Its translation: CASSYSGQSNQPQHF.

This chain links TRBV7-2 with TRBJ2-7; tentatively, D is TRBD1 (5 bases). With 4 bases removed from V and 5 bases from J, the gap between germline ends came to 15 bases. The V gene's germline CDR1 is SGHTA and CDR2 FQGNSA. CDR3 length equals 14 residues. CDR3 bases: TGTGCCAGCAGCTCGCAGGGTTCTAGTCACGAGCAGTACTTC. Encoded protein: CASSSQGSSHEQYF.

The chain uses TRBV7-9 and TRBJ2-1, with 11 bases identical to TRBD1. V was clipped by 3 bases and J by 4 bases; unmatched bases: 5. Per germline, CDR1 SEHNR and CDR2 FQNEAQ (reference sequence). The CDR3 loop spans 16 amino acids. The CDR3 reads CASSFPGTGGYNEQFF. Written as DNA, the CDR3 is TGTGCCAGCAGCTTCCCCGGGACAGGGGGATACAATGAGCAGTTCTTC.

V is TRBV5-6 and J is TRBJ2-7; D not certain. The germline V gene encodes CDR1 SGHDT and CDR2 YYEEEE. The V gene lost 4 bases and the J gene lost 0 bases, with 14 bases spanning the gap. This CDR3 is 15 amino acids long. DNA for the CDR3: TGTGCCAGCAGCGTTATCCGGGTTAGCTCCTACGAGCAGTACTTC. Translated: CASSVIRVSSYEQYF.